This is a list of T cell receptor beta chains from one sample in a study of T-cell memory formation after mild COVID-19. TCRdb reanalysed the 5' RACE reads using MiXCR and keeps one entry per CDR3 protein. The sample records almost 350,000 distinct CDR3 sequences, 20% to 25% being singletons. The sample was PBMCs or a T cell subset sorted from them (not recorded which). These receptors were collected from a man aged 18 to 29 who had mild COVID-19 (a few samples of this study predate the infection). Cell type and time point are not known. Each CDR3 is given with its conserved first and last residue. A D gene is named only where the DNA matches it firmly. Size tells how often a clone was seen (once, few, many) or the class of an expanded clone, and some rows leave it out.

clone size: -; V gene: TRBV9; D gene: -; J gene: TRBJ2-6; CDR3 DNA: TGTGCCAGCAGCGCGAGGGACGGGACAACCTCTGGGGCCAACGTCCTGACTTTC; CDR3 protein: CASSARDGTTSGANVLTF
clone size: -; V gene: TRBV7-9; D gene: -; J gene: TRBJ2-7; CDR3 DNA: TGTGCCAGCAGCCCTCACGAGGGGCTAGTCTACGAGCAGTACTTC; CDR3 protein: CASSPHEGLVYEQYF
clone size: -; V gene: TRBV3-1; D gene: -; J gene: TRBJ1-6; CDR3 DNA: TGTGCCAGCAGCCAAGAGTCGGGCCTCCACTTT; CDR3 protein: CASSQESGLHF
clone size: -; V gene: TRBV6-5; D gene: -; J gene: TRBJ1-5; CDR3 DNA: TGTGCCAGCAGTTACTCGATCGTCCAGCCCCAGCATTTT; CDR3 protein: CASSYSIVQPQHF
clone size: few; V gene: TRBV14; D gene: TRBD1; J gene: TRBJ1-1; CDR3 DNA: TGTGCCAGCAGCCAAGGACAGGGTAAGCCTGAAGCTTTCTTT; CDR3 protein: CASSQGQGKPEAFF
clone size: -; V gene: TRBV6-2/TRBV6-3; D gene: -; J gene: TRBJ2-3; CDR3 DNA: TGTGCCAGCAGTTACACCCAGGCAGATACGCAGTATTTT; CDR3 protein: CASSYTQADTQYF
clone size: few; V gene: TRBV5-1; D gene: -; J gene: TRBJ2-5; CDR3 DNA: TGCGCCAGCAGCTTGGTGGGGATCCCCCAAGAGACCCAGTACTTC; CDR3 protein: CASSLVGIPQETQYF
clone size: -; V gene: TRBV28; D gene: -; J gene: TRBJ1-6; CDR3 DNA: TGTGCCAGTACGACAGCTACCTATTCACCCCTCCACTTT; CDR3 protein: CASTTATYSPLHF
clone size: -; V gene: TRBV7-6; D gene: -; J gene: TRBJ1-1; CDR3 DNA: TGTGCCAGCAGTTTCTCCCCTCCGGGCCCCGGTGTCACTGAAGCTTTCTTT; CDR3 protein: CASSFSPPGPGVTEAFF
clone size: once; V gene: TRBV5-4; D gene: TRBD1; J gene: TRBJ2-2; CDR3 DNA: TGTGCCAGCAGTTTACCGACAGGGATCGGGGAGCTGTTTTTT; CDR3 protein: CASSLPTGIGELFF
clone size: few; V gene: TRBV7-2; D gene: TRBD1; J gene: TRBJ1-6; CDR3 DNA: TGTGCCAGCAGCTCGGACAGGGGATATTCACCCCTCCACTTT; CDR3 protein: CASSSDRGYSPLHF
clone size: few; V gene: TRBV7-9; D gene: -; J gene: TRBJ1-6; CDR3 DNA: TGTGCCAGCAGCTGGGCGGGGGCAGATAATTCACCCCTCCACTTT; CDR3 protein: CASSWAGADNSPLHF
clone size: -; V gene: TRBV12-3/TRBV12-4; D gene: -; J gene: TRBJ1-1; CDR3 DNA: TGTGCCAGCACTATCAAGGGGTTGAACACTGAAGCTTTCTTT; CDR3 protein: CASTIKGLNTEAFF
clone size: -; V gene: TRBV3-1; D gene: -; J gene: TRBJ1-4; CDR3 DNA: TGTGCCAGCAGCCAAGCCAGGGGTTCTGAAAAACTGTTTTTT; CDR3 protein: CASSQARGSEKLFF
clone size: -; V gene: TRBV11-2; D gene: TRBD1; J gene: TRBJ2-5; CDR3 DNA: TGTGCCAGCAGCCCGGACAGGTCCCAAGAGACCCAGTACTTC; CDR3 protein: CASSPDRSQETQYF
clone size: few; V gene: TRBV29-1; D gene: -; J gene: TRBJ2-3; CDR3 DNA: TGCAGCGTTGAATCGCTGCTCGGCACAGATACGCAGTATTTT; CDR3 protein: CSVESLLGTDTQYF
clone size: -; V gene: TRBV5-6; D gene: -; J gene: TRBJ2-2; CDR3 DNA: TGTGCCAGCAGCTGGGATACTACCGGGGAGCTGTTTTTT; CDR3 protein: CASSWDTTGELFF
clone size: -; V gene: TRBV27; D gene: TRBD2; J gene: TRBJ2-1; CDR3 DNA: TGTGCCAGCAGTTCGAAGCGGGGGGGCCCCTTCTTC; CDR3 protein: CASSSKRGGPFF
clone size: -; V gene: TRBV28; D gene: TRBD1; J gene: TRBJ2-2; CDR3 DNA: TGTGCCAGCAGTCCCCTCGGCAGGGGGCGTACCGGGGAGCTGTTTTTT; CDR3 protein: CASSPLGRGRTGELFF
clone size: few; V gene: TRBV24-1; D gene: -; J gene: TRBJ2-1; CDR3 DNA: TGTGCCACCAGTGACCCCAACCGGGACGGGCAGTTCTTC; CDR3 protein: CATSDPNRDGQFF
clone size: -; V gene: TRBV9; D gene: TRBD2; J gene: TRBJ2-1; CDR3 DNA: TGTGCCAGCAGTGCCTGGCGGGGGGCCTACAATGAGCAGTTCTTC; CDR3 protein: CASSAWRGAYNEQFF
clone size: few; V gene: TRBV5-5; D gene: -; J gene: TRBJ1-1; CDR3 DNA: TGTGCCAGCTTTCGCAGGACTGAAGCTTTCTTT; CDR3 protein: CASFRRTEAFF
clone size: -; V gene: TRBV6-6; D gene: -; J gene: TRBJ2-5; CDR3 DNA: TGTGCCAGCAGTTCCCCAGCCGGGTACCAAGAGACCCAGTACTTC; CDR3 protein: CASSSPAGYQETQYF
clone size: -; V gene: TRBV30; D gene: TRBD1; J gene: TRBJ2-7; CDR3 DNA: TGTGCCTGGAGCTTAGCCGGGACAGGCTACGAGCAGTACTTC; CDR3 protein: CAWSLAGTGYEQYF
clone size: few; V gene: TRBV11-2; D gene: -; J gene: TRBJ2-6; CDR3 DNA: TGTGCCAGCAGCTTACTGGGACCCACGTGGCCCCCTGGGGCCAACGTCCTGACTTTC; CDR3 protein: CASSLLGPTWPPGANVLTF
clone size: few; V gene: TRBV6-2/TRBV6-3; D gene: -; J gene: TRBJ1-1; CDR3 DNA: TGTGCCAGCAGTCCTACGGGCCGGCGAACTGAAGCTTTCTTT; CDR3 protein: CASSPTGRRTEAFF
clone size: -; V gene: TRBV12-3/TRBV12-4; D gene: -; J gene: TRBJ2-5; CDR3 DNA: TGTGCCAGCAGTTTCCGGGGAGGTTTCCAAGAGACCCAGTACTTC; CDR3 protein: CASSFRGGFQETQYF
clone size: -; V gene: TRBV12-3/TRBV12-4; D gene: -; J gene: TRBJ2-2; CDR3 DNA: TGTGCCAGCAGTGCCGGGACAAGTTACACCGGGGAGCTGTTTTTT; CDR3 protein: CASSAGTSYTGELFF
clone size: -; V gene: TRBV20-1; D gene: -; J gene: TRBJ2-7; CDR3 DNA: TGCAGTGCTAGAGAGGGACTTGGTTCCTACGAGCAGTACTTC; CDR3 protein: CSAREGLGSYEQYF
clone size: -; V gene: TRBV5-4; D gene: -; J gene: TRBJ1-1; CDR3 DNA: TGTGCCAGCAGTTCCGAGGTCATGGAAGCTTTCTTT; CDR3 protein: CASSSEVMEAFF
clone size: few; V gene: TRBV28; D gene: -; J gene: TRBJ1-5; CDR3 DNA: TGTGCCAGCCGCCGACAGCTCAATCAGCCCCAGCATTTT; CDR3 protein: CASRRQLNQPQHF
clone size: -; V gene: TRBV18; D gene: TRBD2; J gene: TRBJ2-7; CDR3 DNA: TGTGCCAGCTCGCCGGGGGGGGGCACCTACGAGCAGTACTTC; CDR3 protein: CASSPGGGTYEQYF
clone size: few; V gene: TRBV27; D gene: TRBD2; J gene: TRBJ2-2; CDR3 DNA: TGTGCCAGCAGTTCACTAGCGGGGGGGCCCGGCACCGGGGAGCTGTTTTTT; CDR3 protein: CASSSLAGGPGTGELFF
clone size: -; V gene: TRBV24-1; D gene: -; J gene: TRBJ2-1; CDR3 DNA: TGTGCCACCAGTGATACCAGGGTTGGGAATGAGCAGTTCTTC; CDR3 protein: CATSDTRVGNEQFF
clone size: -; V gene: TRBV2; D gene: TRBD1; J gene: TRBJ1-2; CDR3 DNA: TGTGCCAGCAGTAGAGGACAGGTCCACACAGCTAACTATGGCTACACCTTC; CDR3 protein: CASSRGQVHTANYGYTF
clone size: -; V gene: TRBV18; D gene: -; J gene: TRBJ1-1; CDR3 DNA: TGTGCCAGCTCCCCGAACCGGGGGCTTACAAACACTGAAGCTTTCTTT; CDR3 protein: CASSPNRGLTNTEAFF
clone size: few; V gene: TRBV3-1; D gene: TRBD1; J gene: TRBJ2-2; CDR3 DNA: TGTGCCAGCAGAGGGACAGGAGAAACCGGGGAGCTGTTTTTT; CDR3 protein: CASRGTGETGELFF
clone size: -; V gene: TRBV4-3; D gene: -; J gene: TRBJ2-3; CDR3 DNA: TGCGCCAGCAGCCAACCGGGACTCCGTACGCAGTATTTT; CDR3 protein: CASSQPGLRTQYF
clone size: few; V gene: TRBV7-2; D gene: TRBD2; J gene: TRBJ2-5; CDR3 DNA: TGTGCCAGCAGCTTCAAATGGCTAGCGGGGGGGCTGTCAGAAGAGACCCAGTACTTC; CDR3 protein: CASSFKWLAGGLSEETQYF
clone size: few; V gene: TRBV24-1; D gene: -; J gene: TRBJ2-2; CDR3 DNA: TGTGCCACCAGTGATAGAGAAAACACCGGGGAGCTGTTTTTT; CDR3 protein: CATSDRENTGELFF
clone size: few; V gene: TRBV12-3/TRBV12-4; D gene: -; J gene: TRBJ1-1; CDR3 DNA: TGTGCCAGCAGCGTCTTAGGGAAGGGTGAAGCTTTCTTT; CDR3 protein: CASSVLGKGEAFF
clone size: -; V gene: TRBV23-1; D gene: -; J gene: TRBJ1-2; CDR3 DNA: TGCGCCAGCAGTCATCCGGGGGCGCGGGGCTACACCTTC; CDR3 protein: CASSHPGARGYTF
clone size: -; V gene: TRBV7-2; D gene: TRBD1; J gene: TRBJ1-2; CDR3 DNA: TGTGCCAGCAGCCTCGACAGGGGAGGTGGCTACACCTTC; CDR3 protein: CASSLDRGGGYTF
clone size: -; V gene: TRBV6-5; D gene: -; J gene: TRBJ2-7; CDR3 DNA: TGTGCCAGCAGTTACTCCGGCGTCGGGGGTAGCTACGAGCAGTACTTC; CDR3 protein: CASSYSGVGGSYEQYF
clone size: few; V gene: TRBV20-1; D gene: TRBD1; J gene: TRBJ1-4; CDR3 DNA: TGCAGTGCAAGGGACAGGGCCCTAAAACTGTTTTTT; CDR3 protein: CSARDRALKLFF
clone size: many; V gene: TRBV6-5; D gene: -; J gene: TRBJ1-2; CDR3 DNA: TGTGCCAGCAGTTACTCCGTCAGGACGGGAGGCTACACCTTC; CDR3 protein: CASSYSVRTGGYTF
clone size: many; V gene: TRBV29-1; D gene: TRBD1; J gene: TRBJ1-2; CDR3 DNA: TGCAGCGGAAAATCCGGACAGGGCGATGGCTACACCTTC; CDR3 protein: CSGKSGQGDGYTF
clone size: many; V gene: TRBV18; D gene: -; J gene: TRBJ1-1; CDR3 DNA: TGTGCCAGCTCACCACTCGCGAACACTGAAGCTTTCTTT; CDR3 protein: CASSPLANTEAFF
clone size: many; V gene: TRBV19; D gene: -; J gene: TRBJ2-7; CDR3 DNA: TGTGCCAGTAGTAGAGACTTTCTGGGCGAGCAGTACTTC; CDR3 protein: CASSRDFLGEQYF
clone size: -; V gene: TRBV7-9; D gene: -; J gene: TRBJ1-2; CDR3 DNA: TGTGCCAGCAGCTTTCTAAAGGAGGATGGCTACACCTTC; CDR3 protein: CASSFLKEDGYTF
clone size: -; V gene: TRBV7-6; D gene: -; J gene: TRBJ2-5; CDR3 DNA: TGTGCCAGCAGCCTCGATTTCCAAGAGACCCAGTACTTC; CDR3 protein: CASSLDFQETQYF
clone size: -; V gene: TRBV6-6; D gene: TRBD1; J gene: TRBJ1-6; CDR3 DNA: TGTGCCAGCAGTCCCCCGGGGACAGGGCTCTCACCCCTCCACTTT; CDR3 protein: CASSPPGTGLSPLHF
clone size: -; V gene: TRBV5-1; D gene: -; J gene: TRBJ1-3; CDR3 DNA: TGCGCCAGCAGCGAGTGGGCAGGGGAAGTATCCGGAAACACCATATATTTT; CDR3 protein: CASSEWAGEVSGNTIYF
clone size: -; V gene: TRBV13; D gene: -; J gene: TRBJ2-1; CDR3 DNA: TGTGCCAGCAGCTTACCTTGGGGGCCTCCTAACAATGAGCAGTTCTTC; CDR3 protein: CASSLPWGPPNNEQFF
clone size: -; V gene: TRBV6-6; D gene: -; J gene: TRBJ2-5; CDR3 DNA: TGTGCCAGCAGCCACGGACAGAAAGAGACCCAGTACTTC; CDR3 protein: CASSHGQKETQYF
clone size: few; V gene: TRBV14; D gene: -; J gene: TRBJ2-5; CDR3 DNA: TGTGCCAGCAGCCAAGCCTCTAGATGGGAGACCCAGTACTTC; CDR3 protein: CASSQASRWETQYF